The clone carrying this T cell receptor (beta chain) occurred a few times. This entry is derived from a study of blood T cell repertoires in COVID-19. Study in general: Nucleic acid was either cDNA or gDNA, and it came from T cells, B-cell-depleted T cells, or PBMCs.

Germline-derived CDR1 and CDR2 are SQVTM and ANQGSEA. This CDR3 comprises 14 residues. V was shortened by 4 bases and J by 2 bases, with 12 bases between the two germline ends. Generated by immunoSEQ multiplex PCR, the TCRdb table keeps only in-frame clones and is missing some. This table holds 150,000 to 200,000 clones, approximately 86% found once. The rearrangement links TRBV29-1 to TRBJ2-1, with D maybe TRBD2 (7 bases). This receptor was obtained from a woman at least 80 years old with COVID-19, enrolled during active disease. The material sequenced was peripheral blood. Here the CDR3 DNA reads TGCAGCGTTGTCGGGCGGGGGCCCTACAATGAGCAGTTCTTC. Amino acids: CSVVGRGPYNEQFF.